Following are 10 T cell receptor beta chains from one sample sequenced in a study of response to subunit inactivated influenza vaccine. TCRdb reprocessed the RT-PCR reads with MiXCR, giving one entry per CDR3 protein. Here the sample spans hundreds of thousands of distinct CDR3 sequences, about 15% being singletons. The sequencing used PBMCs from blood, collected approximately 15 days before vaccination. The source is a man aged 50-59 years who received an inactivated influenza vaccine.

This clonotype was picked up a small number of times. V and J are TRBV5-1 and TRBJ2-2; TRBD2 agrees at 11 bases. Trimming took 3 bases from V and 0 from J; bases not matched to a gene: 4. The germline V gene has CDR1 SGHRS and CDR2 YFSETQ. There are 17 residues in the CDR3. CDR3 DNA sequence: TGCGCCAGCAGCTCGACTAGCGGGGTGACGAACACCGGGGAGCTGTTTTTT. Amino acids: CASSSTSGVTNTGELFF.

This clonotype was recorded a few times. CDR3 protein: CSARRSGTPGELFF. The CDR3 nucleotides read TGCAGTGCTAGGAGGAGCGGTACCCCCGGGGAGCTGTTTTTT. V usage is TRBV20-1 and J usage is TRBJ2-2, with D maybe TRBD2 (5 bases). V lost 3 bases and J 6 bases, leaving 14 bases between the germline ends. Germline values: CDR1 DFQATT, CDR2 SNEGSKA (reference sequence). The CDR3 extends over 14 amino acids.

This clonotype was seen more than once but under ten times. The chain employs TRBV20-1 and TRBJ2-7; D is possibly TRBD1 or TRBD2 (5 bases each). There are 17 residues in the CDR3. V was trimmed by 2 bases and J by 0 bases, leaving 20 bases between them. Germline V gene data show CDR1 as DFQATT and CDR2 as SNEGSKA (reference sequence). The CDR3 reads CSARRGAEGRNSYEQYF. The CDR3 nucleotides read TGCAGTGCTAGACGTGGGGCAGAGGGGCGTAACTCCTACGAGCAGTACTTC.

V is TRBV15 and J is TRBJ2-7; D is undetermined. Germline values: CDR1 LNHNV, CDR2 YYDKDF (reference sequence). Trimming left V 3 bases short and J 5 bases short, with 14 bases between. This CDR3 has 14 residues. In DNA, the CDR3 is TGTGCCACCAGCAGCGACGGCCCGGAGCACGAGCAGTACTTC. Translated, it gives CATSSDGPEHEQYF.

CDR3 nucleotides: TGCGCCAGCAGCAGGGTTTATGGGGGGCGAGGCACAGATACGCAGTATTTT. Translation: CASSRVYGGRGTDTQYF. The chain couples TRBV5-1 to TRBJ2-3; D is perhaps TRBD1 or TRBD2 (6 bases each). Germline CDR1 and CDR2: SGHRS and YFSETQ. V shed 4 bases and J shed 1 base, with 19 bases lying between them. The CDR3 totals 17 residues.

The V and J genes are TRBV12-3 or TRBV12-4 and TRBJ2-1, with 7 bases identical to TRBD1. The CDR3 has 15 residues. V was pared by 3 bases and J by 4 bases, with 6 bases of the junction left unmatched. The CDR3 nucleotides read TGTGCCAGCAGTTTCCGGGACAGTTTGTACAATGAGCAGTTCTTC. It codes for CASSFRDSLYNEQFF.

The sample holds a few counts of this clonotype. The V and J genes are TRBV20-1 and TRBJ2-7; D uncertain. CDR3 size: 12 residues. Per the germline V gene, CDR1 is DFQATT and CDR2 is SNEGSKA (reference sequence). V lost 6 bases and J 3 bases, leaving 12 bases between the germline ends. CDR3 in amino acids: CSAAAYHYEQYF. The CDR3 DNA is TGCAGTGCCGCCGCCTACCACTACGAGCAGTACTTC.

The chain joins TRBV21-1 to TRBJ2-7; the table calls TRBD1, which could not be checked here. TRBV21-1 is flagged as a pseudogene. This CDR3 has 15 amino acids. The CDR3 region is CASSKNREISYEQYF. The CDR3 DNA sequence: TGTGCCAGCAGCAAGAACAGGGAGATCTCCTACGAGCAGTACTTC.

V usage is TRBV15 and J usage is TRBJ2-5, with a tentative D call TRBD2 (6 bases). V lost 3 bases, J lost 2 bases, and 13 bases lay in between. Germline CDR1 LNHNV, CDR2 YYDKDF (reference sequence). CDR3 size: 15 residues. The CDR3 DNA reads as TGTGCCACCAGCAGGTCCGGGACTGTTCAAGAGACCCAGTACTTC. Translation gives CATSRSGTVQETQYF.

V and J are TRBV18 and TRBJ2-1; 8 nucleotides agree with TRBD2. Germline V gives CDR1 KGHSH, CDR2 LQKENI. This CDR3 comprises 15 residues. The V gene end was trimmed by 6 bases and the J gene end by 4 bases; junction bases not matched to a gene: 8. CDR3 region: CASSPGLVNYNEQFF. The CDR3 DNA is TGTGCCAGCTCGCCGGGACTAGTTAATTACAATGAGCAGTTCTTC.